The TCR beta chain under discussion was sequenced for a study of T cells in localized non-small cell lung cancer. Overall study results and limits: Maximal T cell clonality occurred in uninvolved adjacent lung, with tumor ranking below it. Those with higher blood T cell density had longer overall survival. Out of the top 100 tumor clones, a median approximately 57 were seen in adjacent lung. Owing to sequencing of a solitary tumor region, heterogeneity cannot be discounted.

About this clone itself: Its antigen remains unknown.

This CDR3 comprises 13 residues. Germline CDR1 is SGHNT and CDR2 is YYREEE (reference sequence). V lost 0 bases and J 8 bases, leaving 11 bases between the germline ends. Sequencing was performed with immunoSEQ multiplex PCR; in TCRdb, only in-frame clones are kept and a portion is missing. Among under 95,000 clones, 80% were seen once, and the ten largest hold 8% to 10%. Material: peripheral blood, obtained before any cancer treatment. The rearrangement joins TRBV5-4 to TRBJ1-2; D call uncertain. The clonotype comes from a female donor over 55 with stage I lung adenocarcinoma. CDR3 residues: CASSLGSDAGYTF. CDR3 bases: TGTGCCAGCAGCTTGGGCTCGGACGCCGGCTACACCTTC.